The present T cell receptor beta chain was sequenced within a study of shared clonotypes between healthy human individuals. About the research overall: With ages of 18 to 49, the donors were a couple of women and a few men.

J gave up 1 base and V 6 bases, and 12 bases lay outside the gene matches. Germline CDR1 is SGHAT and CDR2 is FQNNGV. The CDR3 extends over 19 amino acids. Whole-study results and caveats: It was the few donors that limited the genetic and exposure-history diversity represented.

Concerning this clone itself: Its antigen is currently unknown.

On sorted subsets, replicate PCRs used 150 to 250 ng DNA, or tens of thousands of T cell genomes. Using immunoSEQ multiplex PCR, the repertoire was profiled, and TCRdb retains in-frame clones only, with some absent. The table has about 1.1 million clones, roughly 80% seen once. CD4+ cells underwent separation, giving CD45RA+ naive and CD45RA-negative memory subsets. The receptor was derived from a man between 18 and 29 years old in good health. Some clones in this sample may be carry-over from other donors' samples. Sequencing was carried out using memory CD4+ T cells from PBMCs. The subset here: CD45RA-negative fraction. V gene TRBV11-2 combines with J gene TRBJ2-4, with 13 bases lining up with TRBD2. The CDR3 nucleotides read TGTGCCAGCAGTTTCTTACTAGCGGGAGGGCGTGCGGCCAAAAACATTCAGTACTTC. Its translation: CASSFLLAGGRAAKNIQYF. Together with reference TRBV11-2 and TRBJ2-4, the CDR3 gives the full variable domain: EAGVAQSPRYKIIEKRQSVAFWCNPISGHATLYWYQQILGQGPKLLIQFQNNGVVDDSQLPKDRFSAERLKGVDSTLKIQPAKLEDSAVYLCASSFLLAGGRAAKNIQYFGAGTRLSVL.